Listed below are T cell receptor beta chains from one sample, sequenced in a study of blood T cell repertoires in COVID-19. TCRdb's table, derived via immunoSEQ multiplex PCR, lists solely in-frame clones and lacks some. The table records some 360,000 clones, 89% of them present only once. Sample: peripheral blood. Receptors originate from a woman aged 60-75 years with COVID-19, enrolled during active disease. CDR3s include the opening cysteine and the closing phenylalanine or tryptophan. D genes are given only for firm matches. The listing skips clone size in some rows; elsewhere it reads once, few, many or a size class.

J: TRBJ2-7
V: TRBV18
D: TRBD1
size: .
CDR3: CASSSEFGTGIYEQYF
DNA: TGTGCCAGCTCGTCGGAGTTTGGGACAGGGATCTACGAGCAGTACTTC

J: TRBJ2-3
V: TRBV29-1
D: .
size: .
CDR3: CSARRGSIDTQYF
DNA: TGCAGCGCCCGGAGGGGCAGCATCGATACGCAGTATTTT

J: TRBJ1-4
V: TRBV9
D: .
size: .
CDR3: CASSPGQTTNEKLFF
DNA: TGTGCCAGCAGCCCAGGACAGACAACTAATGAAAAACTGTTTTTT

J: TRBJ1-2
V: TRBV24-1
D: TRBD1
size: .
CDR3: CATSAGQGESYF
DNA: TGTGCCACCAGTGCGGGACAGGGGGAAAGTTACTTC

J: TRBJ2-7
V: TRBV28
D: .
size: .
CDR3: CASSFSDYEQYF
DNA: TGTGCCAGCAGTTTTTCAGACTACGAGCAGTACTTC

J: TRBJ1-5
V: TRBV18
D: .
size: .
CDR3: CASSPQGDSNQPQHF
DNA: TGTGCCAGCTCACCCCAGGGTGATAGCAATCAGCCCCAGCATTTT

J: TRBJ1-2
V: TRBV30
D: .
size: .
CDR3: CAWSVNGNGYTF
DNA: TGTGCCTGGAGTGTAAACGGGAATGGCTACACCTTC

J: TRBJ2-4
V: TRBV3-1/TRBV3-2
D: TRBD1
size: .
CDR3: CASSQRGGINIQYF
DNA: TGTGCCAGCAGCCAAAGAGGGGGCATAAACATTCAGTACTTC

J: TRBJ1-2
V: TRBV29-1
D: TRBD1
size: .
CDR3: CSVAFSDRATQENGYTF
DNA: TGCAGCGTTGCTTTTTCGGACAGGGCTACTCAAGAGAATGGCTACACCTTC

J: TRBJ2-2
V: TRBV12-3/TRBV12-4
D: .
size: few
CDR3: CASSLNTGELFF
DNA: TGTGCCAGCAGCCTAAACACCGGGGAGCTGTTTTTT

J: TRBJ2-1
V: TRBV6-5
D: TRBD2
size: .
CDR3: CASSSAGAYNEQFF
DNA: TGTGCCAGCAGTTCGGCGGGGGCCTACAATGAGCAGTTCTTC

J: TRBJ1-5
V: TRBV18
D: TRBD1
size: .
CDR3: CASSLQGAAVQPQHF
DNA: TGTGCCAGCTCATTACAGGGGGCGGCGGTTCAGCCCCAGCATTTT

J: TRBJ2-5
V: TRBV7-2
D: .
size: few
CDR3: CASSLVRETQYF
DNA: TGTGCCAGCAGCTTAGTCCGAGAGACCCAGTACTTC

J: TRBJ2-7
V: TRBV5-1
D: TRBD1
size: .
CDR3: CASSLEGQGGFKLYF
DNA: TGCGCCAGCAGCTTGGAAGGACAGGGTGGATTTAAGCTGTACTTC

J: TRBJ1-2
V: TRBV20-1
D: TRBD1
size: .
CDR3: CSASRQGVGYTF
DNA: TGCAGTGCTAGTAGGCAGGGGGTGGGCTACACCTTC

J: TRBJ2-3
V: TRBV5-1
D: TRBD1
size: .
CDR3: CASSLGGGPGGRDTQYF
DNA: TGCGCCAGCAGCTTGGGAGGGGGGCCAGGGGGCCGGGATACGCAGTATTTT

J: TRBJ1-5
V: TRBV9
D: .
size: .
CDR3: CASSPPRLPTACQPQHF
DNA: TGTGCCAGCAGCCCGCCGAGGCTGCCCACCGCCTGTCAGCCCCAGCATTTT

J: TRBJ2-7
V: TRBV6-5
D: .
size: .
CDR3: CASRTVYEQYF
DNA: TGTGCCAGCAGGACAGTCTACGAGCAGTACTTC

J: TRBJ1-3
V: TRBV6-5
D: .
size: .
CDR3: CASSSLGGGNTIYF
DNA: TGTGCCAGCTCTTCCCTTGGCGGCGGAAACACCATATATTTT

J: TRBJ1-2
V: TRBV28
D: .
size: .
CDR3: CASSSIDRITYGYTF
DNA: TGTGCCAGCAGTTCAATCGACAGGATTACCTATGGCTACACCTTC

J: TRBJ1-2
V: TRBV3-1/TRBV3-2
D: .
size: .
CDR3: CASSQGAGTSSYGYTF
DNA: TGTGCCAGCAGCCAAGGCGCGGGGACCTCGAGTTATGGCTACACCTTC

J: TRBJ2-3
V: TRBV30
D: .
size: .
CDR3: CAWSYGGSTDTQYF
DNA: TGTGCCTGGAGTTACGGGGGTAGCACAGATACGCAGTATTTT

J: TRBJ1-5
V: TRBV4-1
D: TRBD1
size: .
CDR3: CASSQEDRGIQPQHF
DNA: TGCGCCAGCAGCCAAGAAGACAGGGGGATTCAGCCCCAGCATTTT

J: TRBJ1-1
V: TRBV10-3
D: TRBD1
size: .
CDR3: CAIRKEQGTEAFF
DNA: TGTGCCATCAGAAAAGAACAGGGGACTGAAGCTTTCTTT

J: TRBJ2-1
V: TRBV6-6
D: .
size: .
CDR3: CASSLDSYNEQFF
DNA: TGTGCCAGCAGTTTAGACTCCTACAATGAGCAGTTCTTC

J: TRBJ2-5
V: TRBV11-2
D: .
size: .
CDR3: CAAPRGLEGGETQYF
DNA: TGTGCCGCTCCGCGGGGCTTGGAGGGCGGGGAGACCCAGTACTTC

J: TRBJ2-5
V: TRBV5-5
D: .
size: .
CDR3: CASSRGRTIQETQYF
DNA: TGTGCCAGCAGCAGGGGCCGGACAATTCAAGAGACCCAGTACTTC

J: TRBJ2-3
V: TRBV6-1
D: TRBD2
size: .
CDR3: CASSAPSGGRGDTQYF
DNA: TGTGCCAGCAGTGCACCTAGCGGGGGCCGGGGGGATACGCAGTATTTT

J: TRBJ1-1
V: TRBV19
D: TRBD1
size: .
CDR3: CASSKTGLNTEAFF
DNA: TGTGCCAGTAGTAAGACAGGGCTGAACACTGAAGCTTTCTTT

J: TRBJ2-1
V: TRBV7-2
D: TRBD2
size: once
CDR3: CASSLGDRPAGAQNEQFF
DNA: TGTGCCAGCAGCTTAGGGGACCGACCAGCGGGGGCACAAAATGAGCAGTTCTTC

J: TRBJ1-2
V: TRBV7-2
D: .
size: .
CDR3: CASSFGQVYGYTF
DNA: TGTGCCAGCAGCTTCGGCCAGGTATATGGCTACACCTTC

J: TRBJ2-7
V: TRBV5-1
D: TRBD1
size: once
CDR3: CASSFTGGYEQYF
DNA: TGCGCCAGCAGCTTTACAGGGGGCTACGAGCAGTACTTC

J: TRBJ1-2
V: TRBV5-1
D: .
size: once
CDR3: CASSLVGGDYGYTF
DNA: TGCGCCAGCAGCTTGGTGGGGGGTGACTATGGCTACACCTTC

J: TRBJ1-1
V: TRBV19
D: TRBD1
size: .
CDR3: CASRDRSGTVNTEAFF
DNA: TGTGCCAGTAGGGATAGGTCCGGGACAGTTAACACTGAAGCTTTCTTT

J: TRBJ1-1
V: TRBV5-4
D: .
size: .
CDR3: CASSPYPKRQTEAFF
DNA: TGTGCCAGCAGCCCCTACCCCAAGAGGCAGACTGAAGCTTTCTTT

J: TRBJ2-2
V: TRBV3-1/TRBV3-2
D: .
size: .
CDR3: CASSHLIVTGELFF
DNA: TGTGCCAGCAGCCACCTTATTGTCACCGGGGAGCTGTTTTTT

J: TRBJ1-5
V: TRBV5-1
D: TRBD1
size: .
CDR3: CASSVTGTDQPQHF
DNA: TGCGCCAGCAGCGTGACAGGGACGGATCAGCCCCAGCATTTT

J: TRBJ1-6
V: TRBV5-6
D: .
size: .
CDR3: CASSAGRRNSPLHF
DNA: TGTGCCAGCAGCGCGGGACGGCGTAATTCACCCCTCCACTTT

J: TRBJ1-2
V: TRBV28
D: .
size: .
CDR3: CASSRGRGGEGYTF
DNA: TGTGCCAGCAGTCGAGGAAGAGGGGGGGAGGGCTACACCTTC

J: TRBJ1-5
V: TRBV9
D: .
size: .
CDR3: CASSVSISNQPQHF
DNA: TGTGCCAGCAGCGTGAGCATAAGCAATCAGCCCCAGCATTTT

J: TRBJ1-1
V: TRBV28
D: .
size: .
CDR3: CASSLGGGWDTEAFF
DNA: TGTGCCAGCAGTTTAGGGGGCGGCTGGGACACTGAAGCTTTCTTT

J: TRBJ1-6
V: TRBV30
D: TRBD1
size: .
CDR3: CAWTSGQGLNSPLHF
DNA: TGTGCCTGGACCTCGGGACAGGGTTTGAATTCACCCCTCCACTTT

J: TRBJ2-3
V: TRBV7-3
D: TRBD1
size: once
CDR3: CASSLGQGTDTQYF
DNA: TGTGCCAGCAGCTTGGGACAGGGCACAGATACGCAGTATTTT

J: TRBJ1-3
V: TRBV11-2
D: .
size: .
CDR3: CASRALASGNTIYF
DNA: TGTGCCAGCAGGGCCCTAGCCTCTGGAAACACCATATATTTT

J: TRBJ1-5
V: TRBV19
D: .
size: .
CDR3: CASSARQNGQPQHF
DNA: TGTGCCAGTAGCGCCCGACAGAATGGTCAGCCCCAGCATTTT

J: TRBJ1-2
V: TRBV5-1
D: .
size: .
CDR3: CASGSGEGYGYTF
DNA: TGCGCCAGCGGCTCCGGTGAGGGCTATGGCTACACCTTC

J: TRBJ1-5
V: TRBV9
D: .
size: .
CDR3: CASSVVGGKFDQPQHF
DNA: TGTGCCAGCAGCGTAGTTGGGGGGAAGTTTGATCAGCCCCAGCATTTT